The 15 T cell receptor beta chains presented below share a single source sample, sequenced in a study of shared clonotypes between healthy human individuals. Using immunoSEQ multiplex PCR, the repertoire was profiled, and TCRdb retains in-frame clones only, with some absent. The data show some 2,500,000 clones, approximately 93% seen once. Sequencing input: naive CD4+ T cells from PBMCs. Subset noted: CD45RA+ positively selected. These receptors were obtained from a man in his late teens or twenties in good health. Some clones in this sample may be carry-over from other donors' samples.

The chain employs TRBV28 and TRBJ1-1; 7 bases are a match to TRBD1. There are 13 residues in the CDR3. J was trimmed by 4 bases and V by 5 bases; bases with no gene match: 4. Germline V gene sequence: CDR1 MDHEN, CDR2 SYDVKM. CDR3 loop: CASSTGVVTEAFF. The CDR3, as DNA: TGTGCCAGCAGTACAGGGGTTGTCACTGAAGCTTTCTTT.

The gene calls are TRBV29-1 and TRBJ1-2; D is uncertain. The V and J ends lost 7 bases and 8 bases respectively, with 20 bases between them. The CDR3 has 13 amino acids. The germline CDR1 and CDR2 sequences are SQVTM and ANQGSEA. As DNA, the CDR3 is TGCAGCGCTCGGCGGCACTCTGGGGAGGGCTACACCTTC. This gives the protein CSARRHSGEGYTF.

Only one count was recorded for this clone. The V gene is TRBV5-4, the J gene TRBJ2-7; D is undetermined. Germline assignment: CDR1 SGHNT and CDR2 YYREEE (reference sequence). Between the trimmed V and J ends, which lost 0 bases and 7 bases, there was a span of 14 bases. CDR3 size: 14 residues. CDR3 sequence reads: CASSLEVGAREQYF. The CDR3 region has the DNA TGTGCCAGCAGCTTGGAGGTTGGAGCCCGGGAGCAGTACTTC.

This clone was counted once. The CDR3 DNA is TGTGCCAGCTCACGCTTAGAAGATACGCAGTATTTT. Its translation is CASSRLEDTQYF. V usage is TRBV18 and J usage is TRBJ2-3; D ambiguous. Germline V gene sequence: CDR1 KGHSH, CDR2 LQKENI. V lost 4 bases and J 5 bases, leaving 7 bases between the germline ends. CDR3 length: 12 amino acids.

In DNA form, the CDR3 reads TGCGCCAGCAGCCAACAGGGTGCCCGCGGGGGCCGGTGGGAAAAACTGTTTTTT. Translating gives CASSQQGARGGRWEKLFF. This sequence joins TRBV4-1 and TRBJ1-4, with D possibly being TRBD1 (6 bases). CDR3 length: 18 residues. From germline, CDR1 is MGHRA and CDR2 YSYEKL. V dropped 2 bases and J dropped 8 bases, with 24 bases sitting between them.

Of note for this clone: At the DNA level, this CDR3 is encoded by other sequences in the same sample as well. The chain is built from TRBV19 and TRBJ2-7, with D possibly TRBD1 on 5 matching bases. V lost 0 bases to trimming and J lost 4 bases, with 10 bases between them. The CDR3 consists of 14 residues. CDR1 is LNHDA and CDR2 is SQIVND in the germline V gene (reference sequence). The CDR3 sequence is CASSIEAGNYEQYF. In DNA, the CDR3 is TGTGCCAGTAGTATAGAGGCAGGGAATTACGAGCAGTACTTC.

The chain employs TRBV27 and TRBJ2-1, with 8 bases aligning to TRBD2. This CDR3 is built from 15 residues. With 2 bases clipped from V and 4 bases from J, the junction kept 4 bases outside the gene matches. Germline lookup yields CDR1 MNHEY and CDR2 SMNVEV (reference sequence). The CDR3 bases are TGTGCCAGCAGTTTAAGACTAGCGTTATACAATGAGCAGTTCTTC. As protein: CASSLRLALYNEQFF.

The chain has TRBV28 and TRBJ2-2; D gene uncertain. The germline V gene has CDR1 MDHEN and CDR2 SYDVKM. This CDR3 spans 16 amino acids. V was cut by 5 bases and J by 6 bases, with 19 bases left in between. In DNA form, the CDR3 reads TGTGCCAGCAGTATAGTCCCACCGGGTGAGGCCGGGGAGCTGTTTTTT. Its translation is CASSIVPPGEAGELFF.

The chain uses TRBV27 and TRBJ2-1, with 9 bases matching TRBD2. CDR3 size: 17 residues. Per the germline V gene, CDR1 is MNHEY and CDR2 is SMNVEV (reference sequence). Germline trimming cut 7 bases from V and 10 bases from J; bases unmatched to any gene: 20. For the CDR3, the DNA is TGTGCCAGCACCCGGGTTCGGGTGGCTAGCGGGGCAGCGGAGCAGTTCTTC. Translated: CASTRVRVASGAAEQFF.

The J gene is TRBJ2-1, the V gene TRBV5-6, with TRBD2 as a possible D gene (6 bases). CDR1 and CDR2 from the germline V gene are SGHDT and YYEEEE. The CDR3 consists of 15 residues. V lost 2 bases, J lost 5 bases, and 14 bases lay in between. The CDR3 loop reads CASSFRRTKDNEQFF. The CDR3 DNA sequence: TGTGCCAGCAGCTTCAGAAGGACTAAGGACAATGAGCAGTTCTTC.

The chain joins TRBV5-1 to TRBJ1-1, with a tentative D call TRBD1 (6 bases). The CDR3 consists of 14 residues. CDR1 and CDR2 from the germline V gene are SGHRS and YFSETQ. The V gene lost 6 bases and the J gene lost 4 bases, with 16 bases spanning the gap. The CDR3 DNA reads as TGCGCCAGCACCTCCGGGGGGGGCGTCACTGAAGCTTTCTTT. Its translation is CASTSGGGVTEAFF.

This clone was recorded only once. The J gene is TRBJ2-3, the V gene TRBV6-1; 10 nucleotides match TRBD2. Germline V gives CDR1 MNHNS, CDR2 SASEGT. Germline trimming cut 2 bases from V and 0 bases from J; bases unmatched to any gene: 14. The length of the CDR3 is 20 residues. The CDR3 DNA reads TGTGCCAGCAGTGAACGGCCTAGCGGGAGCTTGCCCCCTAGCACAGATACGCAGTATTTT. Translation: CASSERPSGSLPPSTDTQYF.

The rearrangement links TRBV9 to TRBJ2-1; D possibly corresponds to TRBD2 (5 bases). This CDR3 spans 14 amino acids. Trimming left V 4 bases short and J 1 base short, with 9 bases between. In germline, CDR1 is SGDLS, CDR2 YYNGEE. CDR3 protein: CASSSEGSYNEQFF. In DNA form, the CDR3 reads TGTGCCAGCAGCTCCGAGGGTTCCTACAATGAGCAGTTCTTC.

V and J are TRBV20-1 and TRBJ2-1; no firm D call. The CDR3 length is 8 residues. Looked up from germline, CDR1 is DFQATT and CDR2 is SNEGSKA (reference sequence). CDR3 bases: TGCAGCAACTCCCGGCAGTTCTTC. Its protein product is CSNSRQFF.

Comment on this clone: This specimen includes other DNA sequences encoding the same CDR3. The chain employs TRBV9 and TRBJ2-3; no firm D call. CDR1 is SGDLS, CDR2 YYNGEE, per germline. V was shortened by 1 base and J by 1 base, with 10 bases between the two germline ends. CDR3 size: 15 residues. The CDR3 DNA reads TGTGCCAGCAGCGTAAGGGAAGGGCGCACAGATACGCAGTATTTT. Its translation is CASSVREGRTDTQYF.